The 10 T cell receptor beta chains below were found in one sample sequenced in a study of monozygotic twins with inflammatory bowel disease. TCRdb reworked the 5' RACE reads into one entry per CDR3 protein, no DNA. The repertoire shows 85,000 to 110,000 distinct CDR3 sequences; the top ten hold 1.5% to 2%. Sequenced sample: blood. All receptors derive from a human donor with ulcerative colitis or Crohn's disease, or a healthy co-twin of an affected twin (not recorded which).

V usage is TRBV3-1 and J usage is TRBJ2-1; TCRdb's assignment of TRBD1 cannot be checked, as there is no DNA. Germline-derived CDR1 and CDR2 are LGHDT and YNNKEL (reference sequence). The CDR3 is 16 residues long. The CDR3: CASSHLRGYGDNEQFF.

The V call is TRBV6-2 or TRBV6-3, the J call TRBJ1-4; TCRdb's D gene call, TRBD1, goes unchecked for lack of DNA. Germline values: CDR1 MNHEY, CDR2 SVGEGT. This CDR3 region has 15 residues. CDR3 loop: CASRETGTTNEKLFF.

The chain links TRBV9 to TRBJ1-1. The V gene's germline CDR1 is SGDLS and CDR2 YYNGEE. The CDR3 sequence is 13 residues long. CDR3 in amino acids: CASSVVPAGEAFF.

CDR3 in amino acids: CASSLAVSSSGANVLTF. The chain employs TRBV7-3 and TRBJ2-6. The CDR3 sequence is 17 residues long. Germline V gene data show CDR1 as SGHTA and CDR2 as FQGTGA. Supplemented by reference TRBV7-3 and TRBJ2-6, the full variable domain reads GAGVSQTPSNKVTEKGKYVELRCDPISGHTALYWYRQSLGQGPEFLIYFQGTGAADDSGLPNDRFFAVRPEGSVSTLKIQRTERGDSAVYLCASSLAVSSSGANVLTFGAGSRLTVL.

The gene calls are TRBV3-1 and TRBJ2-3. CDR3 length: 17 amino acids. Germline assignment: CDR1 LGHDT and CDR2 YNNKEL (reference sequence). The CDR3 reads CASSQDPLSPSTDTQYF.

The V gene is TRBV6-1, the J gene TRBJ2-4; there is no DNA to check the TCRdb D call of TRBD2. This CDR3 contains 15 residues. Germline lookup yields CDR1 MNHNS and CDR2 SASEGT. The chain's CDR3 is CASSQKRGGLNIQYF.

The chain couples TRBV12-3 or TRBV12-4 to TRBJ2-5; there is no DNA to check the TCRdb D call of TRBD1. There are 15 residues in the CDR3. The CDR3 loop reads CASSSPTAGGETQYF.

The J gene is TRBJ2-2, the V gene TRBV24-1; TCRdb calls TRBD2, which cannot be checked without DNA. The CDR3 totals 13 residues. Per the germline V gene, CDR1 is KGHDR and CDR2 is SFDVKD. The CDR3 region is CATGSGNTGELFF.

The chain joins TRBV5-4 to TRBJ1-4; without DNA, the TCRdb call of TRBD1 cannot be checked. The CDR3 is 16 residues long. Germline V gene data show CDR1 as SGHNT and CDR2 as YYREEE (reference sequence). CDR3 sequence reads: CASSSATQGGSEKLFF.

The chain combines TRBV29-1 with TRBJ1-1; the D call of TRBD1 rests on TCRdb alone, since no DNA is present to check it. Germline assignment: CDR1 SQVTM and CDR2 ANQGSEA. CDR3 size: 14 residues. The CDR3 sequence: CSVETGVLNTEAFF.